This TCR beta chain was identified in a study of T cell responses to AZD1222 COVID-19 vaccine. Profiling relied on immunoSEQ multiplex PCR, and the TCRdb table lists in-frame clones only, not all of them. The sample carries tens of thousands of clones, approximately 88% recorded once. Germline CDR1 reads SGHAT; CDR2 reads FQNNGV. The CDR3 length is 14 residues. V lost 1 base and J lost 8, with 14 bases in between. The rearrangement joins TRBV11-2 to TRBJ1-2; D gene unclear. Source: peripheral blood, taken 28 days after the second AZD1222 dose. The sequence came from an adult who received the AZD1222 COVID-19 vaccine. The CDR3 nucleotides are TGTGCCAGCAGCTTAGCCCCCACAGTTCCAGGCTACACCTTC. The encoded protein is CASSLAPTVPGYTF. Full variable domain (remainder filled in from reference TRBV11-2 and TRBJ1-2): EAGVAQSPRYKIIEKRQSVAFWCNPISGHATLYWYQQILGQGPKLLIQFQNNGVVDDSQLPKDRFSAERLKGVDSTLKIQPAKLEDSAVYLCASSLAPTVPGYTFGSGTRLTVV.